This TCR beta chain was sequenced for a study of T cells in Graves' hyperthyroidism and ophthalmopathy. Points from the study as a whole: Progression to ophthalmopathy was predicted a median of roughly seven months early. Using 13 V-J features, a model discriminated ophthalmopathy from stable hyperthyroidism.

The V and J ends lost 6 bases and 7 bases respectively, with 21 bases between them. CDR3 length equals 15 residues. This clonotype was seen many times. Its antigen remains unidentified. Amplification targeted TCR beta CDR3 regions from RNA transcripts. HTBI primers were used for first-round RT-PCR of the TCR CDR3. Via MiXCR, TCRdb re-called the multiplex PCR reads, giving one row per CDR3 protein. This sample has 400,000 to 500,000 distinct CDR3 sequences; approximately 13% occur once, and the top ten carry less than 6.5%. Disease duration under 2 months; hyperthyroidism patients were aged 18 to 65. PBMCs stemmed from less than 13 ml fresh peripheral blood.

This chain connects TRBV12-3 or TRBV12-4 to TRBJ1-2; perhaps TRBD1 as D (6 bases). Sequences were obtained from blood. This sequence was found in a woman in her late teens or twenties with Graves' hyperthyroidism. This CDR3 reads CASSQARRGASGYTF. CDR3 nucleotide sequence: TGTGCCAGCAGCCAGGCCCGTCGGGGGGCGAGTGGCTACACCTTC.